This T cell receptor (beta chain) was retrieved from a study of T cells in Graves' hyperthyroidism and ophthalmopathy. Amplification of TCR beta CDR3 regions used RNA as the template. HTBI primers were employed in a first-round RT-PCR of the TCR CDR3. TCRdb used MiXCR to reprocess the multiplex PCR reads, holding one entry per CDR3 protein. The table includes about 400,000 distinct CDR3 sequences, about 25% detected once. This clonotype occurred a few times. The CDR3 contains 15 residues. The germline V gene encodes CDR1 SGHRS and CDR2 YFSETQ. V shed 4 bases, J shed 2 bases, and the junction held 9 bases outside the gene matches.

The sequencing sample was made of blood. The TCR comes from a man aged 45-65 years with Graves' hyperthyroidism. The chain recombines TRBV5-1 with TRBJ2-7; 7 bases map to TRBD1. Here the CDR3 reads CASSPRTTGAYEQYF. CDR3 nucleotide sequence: TGCGCCAGCAGCCCACGCACCACAGGGGCCTACGAGCAGTACTTC. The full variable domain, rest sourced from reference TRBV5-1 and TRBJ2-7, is KAGVTQTPRYLIKTRGQQVTLSCSPISGHRSVSWYQQTPGQGLQFLFEYFSETQRNKGNFPGRFSGRQFSNSRSEMNVSTLELGDSALYLCASSPRTTGAYEQYFGPGTRLTVT.